The rows below give T cell receptor beta chains drawn from one sample of a study of CD8+ T cells in alopecia areata. Repertoires were generated with immunoSEQ multiplex PCR, while TCRdb's copy carries only in-frame clones and drops some. The table lists approximately 100,000 clones, 55% to 75% of them singletons. Source: CD8+ T cells sorted from blood, taken at approximately week 56, from a patient treated with tofacitinib. These receptors came from a human donor with alopecia areata. Both conserved end residues are part of each CDR3. The D gene is left open where the match is weak. Expanded clones get a size class; other rows say once, few or many, or leave the size out.

-	TRBV13	few	TRBJ2-3	CASRGDDTQYF	TGTGCCAGCAGGGGGGACGATACGCAGTATTTT
TRBD1	TRBV6-5	few	TRBJ2-1	CASSPTGTGVNEQFF	TGTGCCAGCAGCCCCACCGGGACAGGAGTCAATGAGCAGTTCTTC
-	TRBV2	-	TRBJ2-3	CASSESVADTQYF	TGTGCCAGCAGTGAATCGGTCGCAGATACGCAGTATTTT
-	TRBV6-6	-	TRBJ2-7	CASSGLDYEQYF	TGTGCCAGCTCGGGACTTGACTACGAGCAGTACTTC
TRBD1	TRBV5-1	few	TRBJ2-7	CASRETGSYEQYF	TGCGCCAGCAGAGAGACAGGGTCCTACGAGCAGTACTTC
-	TRBV29-1	-	TRBJ2-2	CSVLTATGELFF	TGCAGCGTTCTGACAGCCACCGGGGAGCTGTTTTTT
-	TRBV7-9	once	TRBJ1-2	CASSLVTEGYGYTF	TGTGCCAGCAGCTTAGTTACTGAGGGCTATGGCTACACCTTC
-	TRBV2	-	TRBJ2-7	CASPGLPKDPYEQYF	TGTGCCAGCCCGGGGCTCCCCAAGGATCCCTACGAGCAGTACTTC
-	TRBV19	-	TRBJ1-5	CASNSRVGNQPQHF	TGTGCCAGTAACAGCAGGGTCGGAAATCAGCCCCAGCATTTT
-	TRBV4-1	-	TRBJ2-5	CASSQGFSRETQYF	TGCGCCAGCAGCCAGGGATTCTCACGGGAGACCCAGTACTTC
TRBD1	TRBV30	few	TRBJ2-1	CAWSGSGTGVFNFEQFF	TGTGCCTGGAGTGGCTCCGGGACAGGGGTCTTCAACTTTGAGCAGTTCTTC
TRBD2	TRBV13	-	TRBJ2-5	CASSLAGGTQETQYF	TGTGCCAGCAGCTTAGCGGGGGGAACTCAAGAGACCCAGTACTTC
TRBD2	TRBV30	once	TRBJ2-7	CAWSVTLAGGYEQYF	TGTGCCTGGAGTGTAACACTAGCGGGGGGCTACGAGCAGTACTTC
-	TRBV4-1	-	TRBJ1-2	CASSRQPWTAGNYGYTF	TGCGCCAGCAGCCGGCAGCCTTGGACGGCCGGTAACTATGGCTACACCTTC
TRBD1	TRBV29-1	-	TRBJ2-3	CSARITGGASDTQYF	TGCAGCGCTAGGATAACAGGGGGCGCCTCAGATACGCAGTATTTT
TRBD2	TRBV28	few	TRBJ2-1	CASSLGPFKRGGQAYNEQFF	TGTGCCAGCAGTTTAGGACCCTTCAAGCGGGGGGGCCAAGCCTACAATGAGCAGTTCTTC
TRBD2	TRBV15	-	TRBJ2-1	CATSSGGAGLDNEQFF	TGTGCCACCAGCAGTGGGGGAGCGGGGCTCGACAATGAGCAGTTCTTC
TRBD1	TRBV7-9	-	TRBJ1-2	CASSQGQGPHGYTF	TGTGCCAGCAGCCAGGGACAGGGGCCGCATGGCTACACCTTC
-	TRBV11-2	-	TRBJ2-3	CASSPFHRTDTQYF	TGTGCCAGCAGCCCCTTTCACCGCACAGATACGCAGTATTTT
-	TRBV7-9	once	TRBJ2-1	CASSLVRRGPYNEQFF	TGTGCCAGCAGCTTAGTCAGGCGGGGGCCCTACAATGAGCAGTTCTTC
-	TRBV6-1	-	TRBJ1-1	CASSWNTEAFF	TGTGCCAGCAGTTGGAACACTGAAGCTTTCTTT
TRBD2	TRBV7-3	once	TRBJ2-5	CASSSGGEPQWQETQYF	TGTGCCAGCAGCTCCGGGGGGGAGCCCCAGTGGCAAGAGACCCAGTACTTC
-	TRBV29-1	-	TRBJ1-5	CSVTEGYNQPQHF	TGCAGCGTCACGGAAGGGTACAATCAGCCCCAGCATTTT
-	TRBV7-9	few	TRBJ2-7	CAAAGTYRGDYEQYF	TGTGCCGCAGCTGGAACGTACAGAGGTGACTACGAGCAGTACTTC
TRBD1	TRBV5-6	once	TRBJ1-1	CASSFYIGQGRLNTEAFF	TGTGCCAGCAGCTTCTATATTGGACAGGGAAGGCTGAACACTGAAGCTTTCTTT
-	TRBV4-1	-	TRBJ1-5	CASSQEGGLSQPQHF	TGCGCCAGCAGCCAAGAGGGGGGGTTGAGTCAGCCCCAGCATTTT
-	TRBV11-2	-	TRBJ2-5	CASSTPAGTVGYQETQYF	TGTGCCAGCAGCACCCCCGCGGGGACGGTGGGTTACCAAGAGACCCAGTACTTC
TRBD1	TRBV29-1	-	TRBJ2-5	CSVDGTVQETQYF	TGCAGCGTTGATGGGACAGTACAAGAGACCCAGTACTTC
-	TRBV14	few	TRBJ2-7	CASSQYQDIVF	TGTGCCAGCAGCCAATACCAGGACATTGTCTTC
-	TRBV18	few	TRBJ2-1	CASSPDPVRLVEQFF	TGTGCCAGCTCTCCCGACCCGGTTCGTTTAGTTGAGCAGTTCTTC
-	TRBV30	-	TRBJ2-5	CAWKVGRLSFQETQYF	TGTGCCTGGAAGGTTGGCAGACTGAGTTTTCAAGAGACCCAGTACTTC
-	TRBV7-9	few	TRBJ2-7	CASSSALRLGVDEQYF	TGTGCCAGCAGCTCCGCCTTGCGACTCGGGGTCGACGAGCAGTACTTC
-	TRBV13	-	TRBJ2-5	CASSWGYRPQETQYF	TGTGCCAGCAGCTGGGGGTATAGGCCCCAAGAGACCCAGTACTTC
-	TRBV7-9	-	TRBJ1-2	CASSNTPQGNGYTF	TGTGCCAGCAGTAACACCCCCCAGGGGAATGGCTACACCTTC
TRBD1	TRBV7-9	few	TRBJ1-1	CASSSQGANTEAFF	TGTGCCAGCAGCTCTCAGGGGGCGAACACTGAAGCTTTCTTT
TRBD1	TRBV6-5	-	TRBJ2-3	CASSYVTGQGLYF	TGTGCCAGCAGTTACGTGACGGGACAGGGGTTGTATTTT
TRBD1	TRBV7-9	once	TRBJ1-1	CASSGQAHTEAFF	TGTGCCAGCAGCGGACAGGCCCACACTGAAGCTTTCTTT
-	TRBV7-2	-	TRBJ1-1	CASSLVGGREAFF	TGTGCCAGCAGCTTAGTTGGGGGCCGGGAAGCTTTCTTT
-	TRBV7-6	-	TRBJ1-2	CASSLGSWNYGYTF	TGTGCCAGCAGCTTAGGCAGTTGGAATTATGGCTACACCTTC
TRBD1	TRBV13	-	TRBJ2-5	CASSWRDREVGETQYF	TGTGCCAGCAGCTGGCGGGACAGGGAGGTTGGAGAGACCCAGTACTTC
-	TRBV4-1	few	TRBJ2-5	CASSQELPSRETQYF	TGCGCCAGCAGCCAAGAACTTCCTAGCCGCGAGACCCAGTACTTC
-	TRBV12-5	-	TRBJ2-7	CASGLGTYEQYF	TGTGCTAGTGGTCTTGGAACCTACGAGCAGTACTTC
TRBD1	TRBV5-1	-	TRBJ1-2	CASSSGTGRDGYTF	TGCGCCAGCAGCTCAGGGACAGGGCGGGACGGCTACACCTTC
TRBD2	TRBV13	few	TRBJ2-3	CASSPGTSANTDTQYF	TGTGCCAGCAGCCCCGGGACTAGCGCCAACACAGATACGCAGTATTTT
TRBD2	TRBV25-1	once	TRBJ2-7	CASSPRGLASVEQYF	TGTGCCAGCAGCCCCCGGGGACTAGCATCGGTCGAGCAGTACTTC